These 19 T cell receptor beta chains came from one sample sequenced in a study of T cells in Graves' hyperthyroidism and ophthalmopathy. There were TCR beta CDR3 regions amplified from RNA transcripts. The HTBI set primed first-round TCR CDR3 RT-PCR. TCRdb fed the multiplex PCR reads into MiXCR, producing one record per CDR3 protein. The data show 530,000 or so distinct CDR3 sequences, around 24% seen once. Sequencing was performed on blood. Source of these receptors: a young woman with Graves' ophthalmopathy.

The table lists this clonotype with many counts. This chain uses TRBV11-3 with TRBJ1-2; D is uncertain. Germline-derived CDR1 and CDR2 are SGHNT and YENEEA. This CDR3 contains 15 residues. With 1 base removed from V and 0 bases from J, the gap between germline ends came to 9 bases. The CDR3 region is CASSLVADANYGYTF. The DNA of the CDR3 is TGTGCCAGCAGCTTAGTCGCAGACGCTAACTATGGCTACACCTTC.

This clonotype occurred many times. This chain links TRBV7-9 with TRBJ2-7, with TRBD1 matching over 9 bases. The CDR3 spans 16 residues. Trimming took 3 bases from V and 0 from J; bases not matched to a gene: 6. The germline V gene has CDR1 SEHNR and CDR2 FQNEAQ (reference sequence). CDR3 bases: TGTGCCAGCAGCTTCCCCGGGGACAGGGACTCCTACGAGCAGTACTTC. Protein: CASSFPGDRDSYEQYF. Full variable domain (rest looked up from reference TRBV7-9 and TRBJ2-7): DTGVSQNPRHKITKRGQNVTFRCDPISEHNRLYWYRQTLGQGPEFLTYFQNEAQLEKSRLLSDRFSAERPKGSFSTLEIQRTEQGDSAMYLCASSFPGDRDSYEQYFGPGTRLTVT.

The chain employs TRBV9 and TRBJ1-3; a possible D gene is TRBD1 (5 bases). V dropped 4 bases and J dropped 0 bases, with 14 bases sitting between them. Germline values: CDR1 SGDLS, CDR2 YYNGEE. The CDR3 covers 16 residues. As DNA, the CDR3 is TGTGCCAGCAGCAATAGGGACTCCCGCTCTGGAAACACCATATATTTT. This translates into CASSNRDSRSGNTIYF.

This clonotype was picked up many times. This chain links TRBV6-2 or TRBV6-3 with TRBJ1-5, with 9 bases aligning to TRBD1. Germline lookup yields CDR1 MNHEY and CDR2 SVGEGT. The CDR3 is made up of 14 amino acids. Trimming cost V 6 bases and J 5 bases; bases outside gene matches: 5. The CDR3 region is CASRRQGDDQPQHF. As DNA, the CDR3 is TGTGCCAGCAGGAGACAGGGGGATGATCAGCCCCAGCATTTT.

The chain couples TRBV6-1 to TRBJ1-2; D ambiguous. V lost 4 bases to trimming and J lost 8 bases, with 17 bases between them. Germline V gene lookup returns CDR1 MNHNS and CDR2 SASEGT. This CDR3 is built from 14 residues. The CDR3 loop is CASSAASVLEGYTF. The CDR3 DNA reads as TGTGCCAGCAGTGCCGCCTCCGTTCTGGAAGGCTACACCTTC.

The V gene is TRBV11-2, the J gene TRBJ1-1; D is possibly TRBD1 (5 bases). The CDR3 is 15 residues long. V was trimmed by 0 bases and J by 11 bases, leaving 19 bases between them. Per the germline V gene, CDR1 is SGHAT and CDR2 is FQNNGV. CDR3 loop: CASSLDAIGVQDAFF. The CDR3 DNA reads TGTGCCAGCAGCTTAGATGCGATAGGGGTTCAGGATGCTTTCTTT. The whole variable domain, filled in from reference TRBV11-2 and TRBJ1-1, reads EAGVAQSPRYKIIEKRQSVAFWCNPISGHATLYWYQQILGQGPKLLIQFQNNGVVDDSQLPKDRFSAERLKGVDSTLKIQPAKLEDSAVYLCASSLDAIGVQDAFFGQGTRLTVV.

This clonotype was recorded at least ten times. This sequence joins TRBV6-2 or TRBV6-3 and TRBJ2-5; TRBD2 agrees at 8 bases. Germline CDR1 MNHEY, CDR2 SVGEGT. Losses at the gene ends were 0 bases for V and 6 bases for J; bases not matched to a gene: 9. CDR3 length: 16 residues. This chain's CDR3 is CASSYSVPGGRKTQYF. CDR3 in DNA: TGTGCCAGCAGTTACTCAGTCCCGGGGGGGCGTAAGACCCAGTACTTC.

This clonotype was seen more than once but under ten times. This chain connects TRBV12-3 or TRBV12-4 to TRBJ1-1; no clear D. The CDR3 contains 14 residues. Trimming pared 3 bases from V and 3 bases from J, leaving 11 bases between. CDR3 in amino acids: CASSFRGLDTEAFF. The CDR3 DNA sequence: TGTGCCAGCAGTTTCAGAGGGTTGGACACTGAAGCTTTCTTT.

The chain joins TRBV6-1 to TRBJ2-5; D perhaps matches TRBD2 (6 bases). Germline assignment: CDR1 MNHNS and CDR2 SASEGT. The V gene lost 2 bases and the J gene lost 5 bases, with 12 bases spanning the gap. The CDR3 loop spans 14 amino acids. The DNA for the CDR3 is TGTGCCAGCAGTGAATACGGTGGGGGGGAGACCCAGTACTTC. Encoded protein: CASSEYGGGETQYF.

This clonotype has more than one count but fewer than ten. In nucleotides, the CDR3 is TGTGCCAGCAGTTTAGTACACCCGGGGCTGGACACCATATATTTT. Protein: CASSLVHPGLDTIYF. This rearrangement joins TRBV12-3 or TRBV12-4 to TRBJ1-3; possibly TRBD1 for D (5 bases). The CDR3 extends over 15 amino acids. V lost 1 base to trimming and J lost 8 bases, with 15 bases between them.

In this sample, this clonotype turned up many times. The chain employs TRBV6-1 and TRBJ2-2, with D unclear. The CDR3 is 15 residues long. Germline lookup yields CDR1 MNHNS and CDR2 SASEGT. V was trimmed by 5 bases and J by 1 base, leaving 11 bases between them. The DNA of the CDR3 is TGTGCCAGCAGTCATTCCGGGCAGAACACCGGGGAGCTGTTTTTT. The encoded protein is CASSHSGQNTGELFF.

This clonotype was observed a handful of times. V is TRBV6-2 or TRBV6-3 and J is TRBJ2-7; 12 bases are shared with TRBD2. The CDR3 length is 16 residues. In germline, CDR1 is MNHEY, CDR2 SVGEGT. With V trimmed by 6 bases and J by 8 bases, 14 bases remained unmatched. CDR3 in DNA: TGTGCCAGCAGCCCTGACCCACCGACTAGCGGGAGCAAGCAGTACTTC. Translated, it gives CASSPDPPTSGSKQYF.

This clonotype has at least ten counts. The genes are TRBV5-1 and TRBJ2-5; D remains ambiguous. The CDR3 runs to 16 residues. Trimming cost V 0 bases and J 1 base, with 13 bases left between them. Per the germline V gene, CDR1 is SGHRS and CDR2 is YFSETQ. The CDR3 DNA is TGCGCCAGCAGCTTGGCCGGTGACACCAGCCAAGAGACCCAGTACTTC. It translates to CASSLAGDTSQETQYF.

The J gene is TRBJ1-2, the V gene TRBV6-1; D uncertain. V lost 3 bases and J lost 1, with 12 bases in between. Germline assignment: CDR1 MNHNS and CDR2 SASEGT. The CDR3 covers 15 residues. The CDR3 sequence: CASSEWQTSNYGYTF. The CDR3 DNA follows: TGTGCCAGCAGTGAGTGGCAGACGAGTAACTATGGCTACACCTTC.

The rearrangement uses TRBV28 and TRBJ1-1; D possibly corresponds to TRBD1 (5 bases). This CDR3 region has 15 residues. Trimming cost V 5 bases and J 5 bases, with 18 bases left between them. The germline gives CDR1 MDHEN, CDR2 SYDVKM. In DNA form, the CDR3 reads TGTGCCAGCAGTCCCCCGATAGGGGCCCGAACTGAAGCTTTCTTT. This encodes CASSPPIGARTEAFF.

This clonotype came up a few times. The V and J genes are TRBV12-3 or TRBV12-4 and TRBJ2-2; unclear D gene. V was cut by 3 bases and J by 4 bases, with 18 bases left in between. This CDR3 region has 17 residues. CDR3 DNA sequence: TGTGCCAGCAGTTTCCGCTACAGCACCCGACTCACCGGGGAGCTGTTTTTT. As protein: CASSFRYSTRLTGELFF.

This clonotype has just a few counts. The gene calls are TRBV6-1 and TRBJ2-2; the D gene is possibly TRBD2 (5 bases). Trimming took 4 bases from V and 3 from J, leaving 15 bases between them. The CDR3 consists of 16 residues. Per germline, CDR1 MNHNS and CDR2 SASEGT. The CDR3 here is CASSVAPGMDTGELFF. The CDR3 region has the DNA TGTGCCAGCAGTGTGGCGCCGGGGATGGACACCGGGGAGCTGTTTTTT.

This clonotype came up many times. This sequence joins TRBV6-1 and TRBJ1-2; maybe TRBD1 (5 bases). Germline loops: CDR1 MNHNS, CDR2 SASEGT. With 7 bases removed from V and 2 bases from J, the gap between germline ends came to 11 bases. This CDR3 is 13 amino acids long. The CDR3 protein is CASTYGGNYGYTF. CDR3 DNA sequence: TGTGCCAGCACCTACGGGGGGAACTATGGCTACACCTTC.

The chain has TRBV3-1 and TRBJ1-2; possible D gene TRBD1, 6 bases. Germline loops: CDR1 LGHDT, CDR2 YNNKEL (reference sequence). The CDR3 runs to 15 residues. Trimming took off 1 base at V and 4 bases at J, with 13 bases between the two ends. The CDR3: CASSQGTATSYGYTF. Written as DNA, the CDR3 is TGTGCCAGCAGCCAAGGGACAGCGACTTCCTATGGCTACACCTTC.